This entry features one T cell receptor (beta chain) sequence. The specificity of this receptor is unknown. Base qualities are missing; no much larger clone stands one base away. The cysteine opens and the phenylalanine closes a CDR3 of 14 amino acids. The read is trimmed to its CDR3 DNA, 42 bases read in frame from base 1. Trimming removed 9 bases from V and 8 bases from J; the gene matches leave 8 bases unexplained. For CDR1 and CDR2, the germline V gene lists LGHNA and YNFKEQ. The data were taken from a study of blood T cell repertoires in COVID-19 (dated by TCRdb to between 2020 and 2021). About the investigation overall: Samples from collaborators originated in the United States, Italy and Spain and spanned both the acute and convalescent phases of COVID-19. The material from the prospective study consisted of cDNA or gDNA derived from T cells, B-cell-depleted T cells, or PBMCs. Deeply sampled blood TCRbeta repertoires from subjects exposed to, actively infected with, or recovered from COVID-19 were included in the dataset. The repertoires were made available in a free public database intended to serve as a resource for research on the immune response to SARS-CoV-2. Samples were obtained from the ongoing ImmuneRACE study (first 160 participants) and from 1,254 subjects provided by 6 global collaborators. The sample metadata nearly always contained a de-identified subject ID, COVID-19 status, age in years and sex. Where available, HLA class I and class II types were taken from metadata supplied by the sample provider and were not determined by assay-based typing. The investigation overall reported the following: The amount of clinical and demographic metadata varied by source and participant and was provided uncurated.

Participants in the prospective study were aged roughly 18 to 100 years, lived in more than 20 United States geographic areas, and enrolled through a virtual design. In the prospective study, cohorts were assigned on the basis of participant-reported clinical history obtained from a screening survey and a study questionnaire. For ImmuneRACE Cohort 3, a participant was defined as recovered based on two consecutive negative NP/OP PCR tests, clearance by a healthcare professional, or resolution of symptoms. Each participant in the prospective study had whole blood, serum and a nasopharyngeal or oropharyngeal swab collected by mobile phlebotomists. Additional blood draws and questionnaires over an approximately 2-month period could optionally be provided by prospective study participants. Before DNA extraction, prospective study blood samples were shipped either frozen or at room temperature. TCRbeta CDR3 regions were amplified from genomic DNA by means of the immunoSEQ Assay, a bias-controlled multiplex PCR. From the authors' description of their analysis: Nucleated cell counts per sample were estimated from amplification of reference gene primers within the assay. To quantify the absolute abundance of each unique TCRbeta CDR3 rearrangement, sequence reads were collapsed and filtered. Productive Simpson clonality was computed per sample as the square root of Simpson's diversity index over productive rearrangements. In TCRdb, the immuneACCESS table is reduced to in-frame sequences with V and J assigned. These tables do not hold every clone; where another copy was compared, an unresolved V gene accounts for under half, and the others remain unexplained. V and J calls plus clone size are reproduced from that table; the DNA served to infer D and trimming. This sample comprises some 300,000 clones, approximately 91% of them detected only once. The ten largest clones add up to around 1% of the sample.

The chain is encoded by TRBV4-2 joined to TRBJ2-1; the central 12 bases match TRBD2. Sequencing input: PBMCs or T cells enriched from blood (not recorded which). The origin of this receptor is a woman in her twenties or thirties who had recovered from COVID-19. CDR3 region: CASTTSGSGYEQFF. At the DNA level, the sequence is TGTGCCAGTACGACTAGCGGGAGTGGTTATGAGCAGTTCTTC.